Listed below are T cell receptor beta chains from one sample, sequenced in a study of CD8+CD57+ T cells in acquired aplastic anemia. TCRdb redid the calling of the reads with MiXCR, one entry per CDR3 protein. The sample holds about 220,000 distinct CDR3 sequences, about 44% seen once. The sequencing sample was made of sorted CD4+, CD8+, or CD8+CD57+ T cells (not recorded which) from PBMCs. These receptors were obtained from a human donor with aplastic anemia. CDR3s include the opening cysteine and the closing phenylalanine or tryptophan. The D gene is left open where the match is weak. Part of the rows lack a size; the others show once, few, many or a class for expanded clones.

>.|.|TRBJ2-5|TRBV7-3
TGTGCCAGCAGCTTAAGTGGGGGGGCCTTAGAGACCCAGTACTTC
CASSLSGGALETQYF
>TRBD1|few|TRBJ2-7|TRBV7-8
TGTGCCAGCAGCTCACAGGGGGCTGGTGGGCAGTACTTC
CASSSQGAGGQYF
>.|few|TRBJ2-7|TRBV7-3
TGTGCCAGCAGTTTATTTCGGACCGACTCCTACGAGCAGTACTTC
CASSLFRTDSYEQYF
>TRBD2|few|TRBJ2-1|TRBV5-5
TGTGCCAGCAGCTCCGGACTAGCGGGAGGGCCTGGGGCCCGCCCGGCTTACAATGAGCAGTTCTTC
CASSSGLAGGPGARPAYNEQFF
>.|.|TRBJ2-2|TRBV9
TGTGCCAGCAGTTTATCGGTAACGGCCGGGGAGCTGTTTTTC
CASSLSVTAGELFF
>TRBD2|.|TRBJ2-5|TRBV24-1
TGTGCCACCAGTGGGAAGGGGCGGGAGCAAGAGACCCAGTACTTC
CATSGKGREQETQYF
>TRBD1|many|TRBJ2-5|TRBV20-1
TGCAGTGCTTACAACAGGGGTATACGGCTAGCTGACGAGACCCAGTACTTC
CSAYNRGIRLADETQYF
>.|.|TRBJ2-7|TRBV19
TGTGCCAGTAGCGCCGTGGGGAGCACCCACGAGCAGTACTTC
CASSAVGSTHEQYF
>.|.|TRBJ1-6|TRBV9
TGTGCCAGCAGCGTAGTTGGACACTGGAATTCACCCCTCCACTTT
CASSVVGHWNSPLHF
>.|few|TRBJ1-1|TRBV4-3
TGCGCCAGCAGCCAAGAAGGGGTCACCCTTTCGGGCACTGAAGCTTTCTTT
CASSQEGVTLSGTEAFF
>.|many|TRBJ2-1|TRBV12-5
TGTGCTAGTGGTTTGGGATACAATGAGCAGTTCTTC
CASGLGYNEQFF
>.|.|TRBJ1-5|TRBV10-3
TGTGCCATCACCCCGGGGGGTGTAGATCAGCCCCAGCATTTT
CAITPGGVDQPQHF
>.|many|TRBJ1-4|TRBV4-3
TGCGCCAGCAGCCAAGTGGGCCTGAGGAATGAAAAACTGTTTTTT
CASSQVGLRNEKLFF
>.|.|TRBJ2-7|TRBV15
TGTGCCACCAGCAGAGACCTGAAGGGAAGGGGCGAGCAGTACTTC
CATSRDLKGRGEQYF
>TRBD1|many|TRBJ1-5|TRBV20-1
TGCAGTGCGACTACCGGGACAGACCATCAGCCCCAGCATTTT
CSATTGTDHQPQHF
>.|once|TRBJ2-7|TRBV10-1
TGCGCCAGCAGTGATGGCGGGCCGTCCCCCTACGAGCAGTACTTC
CASSDGGPSPYEQYF
>.|many|TRBJ2-7|TRBV5-6
TGTGCCAGCATCAGGACTTTCTACGAGCAGTACTTC
CASIRTFYEQYF
>.|many|TRBJ1-4|TRBV25-1
TGTGCCAGCATGGAACAGAATAATGAAAAACTGTTTTTT
CASMEQNNEKLFF
>.|.|TRBJ1-1|TRBV2
TGTGCCAGCGGGGGACTCTCTTCGGAAGCTTTCTTT
CASGGLSSEAFF
>.|many|TRBJ1-5|TRBV7-9
TGTGCCAGCAGCTTACAGGGTAGCAATCAGCCCCAGCATTTT
CASSLQGSNQPQHF
>.|.|TRBJ1-1|TRBV29-1
TGCAGCGTTGTAAGGGGGGACACTGAAGCTTTCTTT
CSVVRGDTEAFF
>TRBD1|.|TRBJ1-1|TRBV12-5
TGTGCTAGTGGCCAACCGGGACAGGGGGGAATCACTGAAGCTTTCTTT
CASGQPGQGGITEAFF